The 30 T cell receptor beta chains below were found in one sample sequenced in a study of blood T cell repertoires in COVID-19. The protocol was immunoSEQ multiplex PCR, while the TCRdb copy is restricted to in-frame clones and leaves out a portion. The sample lists a few hundred thousand clones; around 90% were seen once. Sequencing was performed on peripheral blood. These receptors were collected from a man in his sixties with acute or convalescent COVID-19.

This chain connects TRBV7-2 to TRBJ1-2; the D is unclear. This CDR3 has 12 residues. V gave up 1 base and J gave up 4 bases, with 4 bases separating them. Germline V gives CDR1 SGHTA, CDR2 FQGNSA. CDR3 nucleotide sequence: TGTGCCAGCAGCTTAGAGAGCTATGGCTACACCTTC. Translating it yields CASSLESYGYTF.

V and J are TRBV24-1 and TRBJ2-3; 7 nucleotides line up with TRBD2. Germline-derived CDR1 and CDR2 are KGHDR and SFDVKD. The CDR3 sequence is 17 residues long. Losses at the gene ends were 5 bases for V and 2 bases for J; bases not matched to a gene: 12. Written as DNA, the CDR3 is TGTGCCACCAGTGCAGCGACTAGCCCTACCATCACAGATACGCAGTATTTT. This codes for CATSAATSPTITDTQYF.

The rearrangement joins TRBV11-1 to TRBJ1-5, with 8 positions matching TRBD1. Germline assignment: CDR1 SGHAT and CDR2 FQDESV (reference sequence). The J segment lost 1 base and the V segment lost 5 bases, leaving 7 bases of the junction unmatched. There are 16 residues in the CDR3. The CDR3 DNA reads TGTGCCAGCAGCCCCCGGGACAGGATCAGCAATCAGCCCCAGCATTTT. It is translated as CASSPRDRISNQPQHF. Full variable domain (missing parts from reference TRBV11-1 and TRBJ1-5): EAEVAQSPRYKITEKSQAVAFWCDPISGHATLYWYRQILGQGPELLVQFQDESVVDDSQLPKDRFSAERLKGVDSTLKIQPAELGDSAMYLCASSPRDRISNQPQHFGDGTRLSIL.

The rearrangement links TRBV4-2 to TRBJ2-7; 12 bases are a match to TRBD1. The CDR3 spans 16 residues. Germline V gives CDR1 LGHNA, CDR2 YNFKEQ. V lost 1 base, J lost 4 bases, and 5 bases stayed unmatched. The CDR3 protein is CASSQVGQGAVYEQYF. The CDR3 nucleotides read TGTGCCAGCAGCCAAGTGGGACAGGGGGCGGTGTACGAGCAGTACTTC.

V usage is TRBV7-2 and J usage is TRBJ2-5; D remains ambiguous. Deletions cut 1 base from V and 5 bases from J, with 11 bases between. The CDR3 length is 14 residues. Germline V lookup: CDR1 SGHTA, CDR2 FQGNSA. The CDR3 region has the DNA TGTGCCAGCAGCTTAGGTCTTACCCGGGAGACCCAGTACTTC. Residues: CASSLGLTRETQYF.

The rearrangement joins TRBV30 to TRBJ2-1, with 7 bases aligning to TRBD1. The CDR3 length is 13 residues. In germline, CDR1 is GTSNPN, CDR2 SVGIG (reference sequence). Losses at the gene ends were 0 bases for V and 5 bases for J; bases not matched to a gene: 1. In DNA, the CDR3 is TGTGCCTGGAGTGTAGACAGGGACAATGAGCAGTTCTTC. Translating it yields CAWSVDRDNEQFF.

The chain links TRBV7-2 to TRBJ2-1; 12 nucleotides align to TRBD2. V was clipped by 3 bases and J by 9 bases; unmatched bases: 9. In germline, CDR1 is SGHTA, CDR2 FQGNSA. The CDR3 sequence is 16 residues long. The CDR3 bases are TGTGCCAGCAGCTTTGGGCTAGCGGGGGGGCGTAGTGAGCAGTTCTTC. It yields the protein CASSFGLAGGRSEQFF.

The chain couples TRBV10-3 to TRBJ1-3; 11 nucleotides agree with TRBD1. The CDR3 consists of 17 residues. In germline, CDR1 is ENHRY, CDR2 SYGVKD. The V segment lost 4 bases and the J segment 0 bases; nucleotides outside the gene matches: 5. The DNA for the CDR3 is TGTGCCATCAGTGGGACAGGGGGCAAGGGCTCTGGAAACACCATATATTTT. Protein: CAISGTGGKGSGNTIYF.

The rearrangement links TRBV28 to TRBJ2-1, with D tentatively TRBD1 (7 bases). This CDR3 has 14 residues. Germline V gene sequence: CDR1 MDHEN, CDR2 SYDVKM. V was cut by 5 bases and J by 8 bases, with 16 bases left in between. This CDR3 reads CASSRSQGGDEQFF. DNA for the CDR3: TGTGCCAGCAGTCGATCCCAGGGGGGCGATGAGCAGTTCTTC.

The V and J genes are TRBV19 and TRBJ2-1; D possibly corresponds to TRBD1 (6 bases). V lost 5 bases to trimming and J lost 5 bases, with 10 bases between them. The length of the CDR3 is 13 residues. Germline lookup yields CDR1 LNHDA and CDR2 SQIVND (reference sequence). Written as DNA, the CDR3 is TGTGCCAGTAGTTGGGGGCTAAACAATGAGCAGTTCTTC. It specifies CASSWGLNNEQFF.

The rearrangement joins TRBV7-9 to TRBJ1-1, with 7 bases matching TRBD1. V shed 3 bases, J shed 2 bases, and the junction held 3 bases outside the gene matches. The CDR3 has 14 residues. Germline lookup yields CDR1 SEHNR and CDR2 FQNEAQ (reference sequence). The chain's CDR3 is CASSFRQGNTEAFF. CDR3 in DNA: TGTGCCAGCAGCTTTCGACAGGGAAACACTGAAGCTTTCTTT.

The chain uses TRBV4-2 and TRBJ2-2; 10 nucleotides line up with TRBD2. Germline V gene sequence: CDR1 LGHNA, CDR2 YNFKEQ. V lost 3 bases, J lost 3 bases, and 7 bases stayed unmatched. There are 17 residues in the CDR3. The CDR3 DNA sequence: TGTGCCAGCAGCCAGATCAGCGGGGGGGTGGACACCGGGGAGCTGTTTTTT. Its translation: CASSQISGGVDTGELFF.

This chain connects TRBV6-5 to TRBJ2-2, with TRBD1 matching 8 bases. This CDR3 has 14 residues. The junction had 3 bases not matched to a gene; V was cut back by 6 bases and J by 3 bases. CDR1 is MNHEY and CDR2 is SVGAGI in the germline V gene. The CDR3 protein is CASRDRGYTGELFF. CDR3 in DNA: TGTGCCAGCAGAGACAGGGGCTACACCGGGGAGCTGTTTTTT.

V usage is TRBV18 and J usage is TRBJ1-1, with 10 bases fitting TRBD1. This CDR3 is 14 amino acids long. V gave up 5 bases and J gave up 1 base; unmatched junction bases: 1. Germline lookup yields CDR1 KGHSH and CDR2 LQKENI. In DNA, the CDR3 is TGTGCCAGCTCATGGACAGGGGGGAACACTGAAGCTTTCTTT. This encodes CASSWTGGNTEAFF. Based on the CDR3 plus reference TRBV18 and TRBJ1-1, the full variable domain is NAGVMQNPRHLVRRRGQEARLRCSPMKGHSHVYWYRQLPEEGLKFMVYLQKENIIDESGMPKERFSAEFPKEGPSILRIQQVVRGDSAAYFCASSWTGGNTEAFFGQGTRLTVV.

This chain connects TRBV6-6 to TRBJ2-7; a possible D gene is TRBD1 (6 bases). This CDR3 contains 15 residues. Trimming stripped 2 bases from V and 4 bases from J, with 15 bases between. Germline lookup yields CDR1 MNHNY and CDR2 SVGAGI (reference sequence). The DNA for the CDR3 is TGTGCCAGCAGTTACGGGCAGGGGATGGGGTACGAGCAGTACTTC. Translating it yields CASSYGQGMGYEQYF.

The chain joins TRBV10-2 to TRBJ1-2, with D perhaps TRBD1 (6 bases). Germline CDR1 and CDR2: WSHSY and SAAADI. Trimming shortened V by 6 bases and J by 2 bases, and 10 bases separated the two germline ends. The CDR3 is made up of 13 amino acids. The DNA of the CDR3 is TGCGCCAGCAGGCCTACAGGGAACTATGGCTACACCTTC. Protein: CASRPTGNYGYTF.

The chain carries TRBV15 and TRBJ1-1; TRBD1 is a possible D gene (6 bases). The CDR3 sequence is 16 residues long. CDR1 LNHNV and CDR2 YYDKDF come from the germline V gene (reference sequence). The V and J ends lost 5 bases and 3 bases respectively, with 19 bases between them. This CDR3 reads CATSVGAPRSHTEAFF. DNA of the CDR3: TGTGCCACCAGCGTGGGGGCGCCCAGGAGCCACACTGAAGCTTTCTTT. Using reference TRBV15 and TRBJ1-1 for the parts outside the CDR3, the full variable domain is DAMVIQNPRYQVTQFGKPVTLSCSQTLNHNVMYWYQQKSSQAPKLLFHYYDKDFNNEADTPDNFQSRRPNTSFCFLDIRSPGLGDTAMYLCATSVGAPRSHTEAFFGQGTRLTVV.

This clone was detected only once. Written as DNA, the CDR3 is TGTGCCAGCAGCGTACGCTCGGGACTAGCGTCCCAAGAGACCCAGTACTTC. Protein: CASSVRSGLASQETQYF. This sequence joins TRBV5-4 and TRBJ2-5, with 10 bases that match TRBD2. The V gene's germline CDR1 is SGHNT and CDR2 YYREEE (reference sequence). Trimming at V came to 4 bases and at J to 1 base, leaving 10 bases not matched to a gene. This CDR3 has 17 residues.

The chain links TRBV9 to TRBJ2-1; 8 bases fit TRBD1. With 4 bases clipped from V and 4 bases from J, the junction kept 7 bases outside the gene matches. This CDR3 is built from 15 residues. In germline, CDR1 is SGDLS, CDR2 YYNGEE. The CDR3 DNA sequence: TGTGCCAGCAGCATGACAGGGGTCCCGTACAATGAGCAGTTCTTC. Translating it yields CASSMTGVPYNEQFF.

This clone appeared once. The chain is built from TRBV5-8 and TRBJ2-7; the match to TRBD1 covers 7 bases. CDR3 length: 14 residues. CDR1 and CDR2 from the germline V gene are SGHTS and YDEGEE. V lost 3 bases and J lost 2; bases outside the gene matches: 5. The CDR3 DNA reads TGTGCCAGCAGCTCTCCGGGACAGACCTACGAGCAGTACTTC. It translates to CASSSPGQTYEQYF.

This clone came up once. This sequence joins TRBV19 and TRBJ1-2, with D possibly TRBD1 on 5 matching bases. CDR1 and CDR2 from the germline V gene are LNHDA and SQIVND (reference sequence). The ends were cut back, 9 bases at V and 8 bases at J, with 37 bases in the middle. The CDR3 extends over 19 amino acids. CDR3 sequence reads: CARSYGREELLSGGEGYTF. The CDR3 nucleotides read TGTGCCAGATCTTACGGCAGGGAAGAACTATTAAGTGGGGGGGAGGGCTACACCTTC.

This clone came up once. V is TRBV5-1 and J is TRBJ2-3, with a possible D match to TRBD2 (6 bases). This CDR3 spans 15 amino acids. Germline values: CDR1 SGHRS, CDR2 YFSETQ. V was trimmed by 5 bases and J by 2 bases, leaving 15 bases between them. The chain's CDR3 is CASSYTGTFTDTQYF. CDR3 sequence (DNA): TGCGCCAGCAGTTATACCGGGACTTTCACAGATACGCAGTATTTT.

This chain connects TRBV7-2 to TRBJ2-4, with 15 positions matching TRBD2. The CDR3 runs 17 residues. Looked up from germline, CDR1 is SGHTA and CDR2 is FQGNSA. V gave up 5 bases and J gave up 8 bases; unmatched junction bases: 10. CDR3 loop: CASSPPGLAGGSDIQYF. CDR3 coding DNA: TGTGCCAGCAGCCCCCCCGGACTAGCGGGGGGGTCGGACATTCAGTACTTC.

The chain recombines TRBV28 with TRBJ2-1, with D tentatively TRBD2 (5 bases). Trimming left V 9 bases short and J 0 bases short, with 12 bases between. Germline V gene lookup returns CDR1 MDHEN and CDR2 SYDVKM. The CDR3 is 14 amino acids. The CDR3 DNA follows: TGTGCCAGTAGGTTGGGGAGCTCCTACAATGAGCAGTTCTTC. This sequence encodes CASRLGSSYNEQFF.

The rearrangement joins TRBV2 to TRBJ1-5, with TRBD1 matching over 8 bases. The V and J ends lost 4 bases and 6 bases, in that order; junction bases with no gene match: 11. The CDR3 totals 16 residues. Germline V gene sequence: CDR1 SNHLY, CDR2 FYNNEI. CDR3 coding DNA: TGTGCCAGCAGTGGAGGTATACAGGGGGGTCGTCAGCCCCAGCATTTT. Translating it yields CASSGGIQGGRQPQHF.

This clone showed up just once. The genes are TRBV13 and TRBJ1-2; 7 bases map to TRBD1. The V segment lost 5 bases and the J segment 8 bases; nucleotides outside the gene matches: 5. CDR3 length equals 12 residues. Germline V gene lookup returns CDR1 PRHDT and CDR2 FYEKMQ (reference sequence). The CDR3 DNA reads as TGTGCCAGCAGCGGGACAGAGGAGGGCTACACCTTC. Its translation: CASSGTEEGYTF.

This sequence joins TRBV6-5 and TRBJ2-7, with 9 positions matching TRBD2. Looked up from germline, CDR1 is MNHEY and CDR2 is SVGAGI. V was clipped by 6 bases and J by 3 bases; unmatched bases: 9. This CDR3 has 15 amino acids. The CDR3 region is CASSRPGLAVYEQYF. The CDR3 nucleotides read TGTGCCAGCAGCAGACCGGGACTAGCAGTCTACGAGCAGTACTTC.

CDR3 loop: CASSLWRTDQFF. CDR3 bases: TGTGCCAGCAGTTTATGGAGGACAGACCAGTTCTTC. V and J are TRBV28 and TRBJ2-1, with a tentative D call TRBD1 (6 bases). This CDR3 contains 12 residues. Deletions cut 0 bases from V and 13 bases from J, with 10 bases between. CDR1 is MDHEN and CDR2 is SYDVKM in the germline V gene.

The chain combines TRBV7-9 with TRBJ2-7, with D possibly TRBD2 on 6 matching bases. Trimming pared 4 bases from V and 2 bases from J, leaving 15 bases between. Germline V lookup: CDR1 SEHNR, CDR2 FQNEAQ (reference sequence). The CDR3 runs to 15 residues. The DNA of the CDR3 is TGTGCCAGCAGCTCCCTGCGGGGTGAAGCCTACGAGCAGTACTTC. Its protein is CASSSLRGEAYEQYF.

This chain uses TRBV18 with TRBJ2-2; D is uncertain. Germline V gene lookup returns CDR1 KGHSH and CDR2 LQKENI. V lost 3 bases and J lost 7, with 21 bases in between. The CDR3 spans 17 residues. Here the CDR3 reads CASSPVGSARIDGELFF. CDR3 nucleotide sequence: TGTGCCAGCTCACCGGTTGGTTCCGCGCGGATAGACGGGGAGCTGTTTTTT.